This paragraph reports one T cell receptor (beta chain). Its antigen remains unidentified. Clones were sequenced by immunoSEQ multiplex PCR, and TCRdb holds only the in-frame ones, with some missing. The sample has about 58,000 clones; approximately 87% are singletons. The data are from a study of OX40 agonist ivuxolimab in advanced cancers. The study, taken as a whole, reports: Clonal expansion was seen in CD4+ and CD8+ blood T cells by week 6 at 0.1 to 3.0 mg/kg.

Exclusion applied to patients with autoimmune disease history or systemic immunosuppression. Blood sampling took place at baseline, cycle 4 day 1, and cycle 7 day 1. The sample here was CD4+ or CD8+ T cells sorted from blood, taken in a trial of the OX40 agonist ivuxolimab. This sequence originates from an adult with an advanced solid tumor such as melanoma, head and neck, liver or kidney cancer.

CDR3 sequence: CASSPDRNYGYTF. CDR3 in DNA: TGCGCCAGCAGCCCGGACAGAAACTATGGCTACACCTTC. V usage is TRBV5-1 and J usage is TRBJ1-2; possible D gene TRBD1, 6 bases. V was cut by 4 bases and J by 2 bases, with 9 bases left in between. Germline CDR1 reads SGHRS; CDR2 reads YFSETQ. CDR3 length equals 13 residues.